The clone carrying this TCR beta chain was picked up many times. RNA transcripts yielded amplified TCR beta CDR3 regions. HTBI primers were employed in a first-round RT-PCR of the TCR CDR3. TCRdb re-called the multiplex PCR reads through MiXCR, storing one row per CDR3 protein. The table lists 600,000 to 650,000 distinct CDR3 sequences, around 15% of them singletons, with less than 4.5% in the top ten. In making diagnoses, clinical symptoms, serum thyroxine and TRAb, thyroid ultrasound and orbital computed tomography were all used. The sample comes from a study of T cells in Graves' hyperthyroidism and ophthalmopathy. The CDR3 loop spans 15 amino acids. CDR1 is MDHEN, CDR2 SYDVKM, per germline. V lost 5 bases and J 2 bases, leaving 14 bases between the germline ends.

This sequence was found in a woman between 25 and 40 years old with Graves' hyperthyroidism. The V and J genes are TRBV28 and TRBJ2-3, with D perhaps matching TRBD2 (5 bases). Source material: blood. The CDR3 nucleotides are TGTGCCAGCAGTCCCGGACTTGGTTCCACAGATACGCAGTATTTT. This codes for CASSPGLGSTDTQYF. Together with reference TRBV28 and TRBJ2-3, the CDR3 gives the full variable domain: DVKVTQSSRYLVKRTGEKVFLECVQDMDHENMFWYRQDPGLGLRLIYFSYDVKMKEKGDIPEGYSVSREKKERFSLILESASTNQTSMYLCASSPGLGSTDTQYFGPGTRLTVL.